A few counts support the clone carrying this T cell receptor beta chain. What it binds is not known. Germline V gene data show CDR1 as ENHRY and CDR2 as SYGVKD. This CDR3 spans 20 amino acids. V lost 7 bases and J lost 0; bases outside the gene matches: 15. The sample originates from a study of T cells in Graves' hyperthyroidism and ophthalmopathy. Overall study findings and caveats: In blood, most of the thyroid clonotypes expanded above 0.001 were also present.

The CDR3 regions of TCR beta were amplified from RNA transcripts. The HTBI primer set was used in a first-round RT-PCR of the TCR CDR3. TCRdb re-derived calls from the multiplex PCR reads in MiXCR, one entry per CDR3 protein. The top ten clones hold 15% to 20% of a sample with about 720,000 distinct CDR3 sequences, around 20% of them seen once. Uncontrolled infections, other autoimmune diseases, pregnancy or lactation led to exclusion of patients. Ahead of any ophthalmopathy symptoms, the blood sample was obtained at the first diagnosis of hyperthyroidism. Cells are PBMCs isolated from 9 to 10 ml of fresh blood.

V and J are TRBV10-3 and TRBJ2-2, with 12 bases that match TRBD2. This receptor was identified in a woman aged 50 to 60 with Graves' hyperthyroidism that later progressed to Graves' ophthalmopathy. The sequencing sample was made of blood. CDR3 in DNA: TGTGCCATCACCCCCCGAGCTACTAGCGGGGGGTCCTCGAACACCGGGGAGCTGTTTTTT. Residues: CAITPRATSGGSSNTGELFF.